These 7 T cell receptor beta chains originate from one sample sequenced in a study of human T cells and chemical hapten exposure. TCRdb re-called the RACE reads through MiXCR, storing one row per CDR3 protein. The sample carries over 100,000 distinct CDR3 sequences, 9.2% recorded once. Time point meaning: patch test 2, 6 weeks after DPC sensitization. Indicated treatment: therapeutic diphenylcyclopropenone sensitization with weekly scalp DPC. This sample comprised whole blood, obtained in connection with sensitization to the hapten diphenylcyclopropenone (DPC). Every receptor here comes from a woman aged 40 to 49 with alopecia areata. Some clones in this sample may be carry-over from other donors' samples.

The V and J genes are TRBV6-5 and TRBJ2-1, with D perhaps being TRBD1 or TRBD2 (5 bases each). Trimming removed 0 bases at V and 0 bases at J, with 9 bases between. CDR1 and CDR2 from the germline V gene are MNHEY and SVGAGI. The CDR3 is made up of 16 amino acids. CDR3 sequence (DNA): TGTGCCAGCAGTTACTCGGGGGACGTCTCCTACAATGAGCAGTTCTTC. Its translation: CASSYSGDVSYNEQFF.

The chain is built from TRBV4-3 and TRBJ2-6; D perhaps matches TRBD2 (6 bases). Germline V gives CDR1 LGHNA, CDR2 YSLEER. CDR3 length: 16 amino acids. Trimming pared 3 bases from V and 2 bases from J, leaving 11 bases between. The CDR3 is CASSHVWGAGANVLTF. CDR3 in DNA: TGCGCCAGCAGCCATGTGTGGGGGGCTGGGGCCAACGTCCTGACTTTC.

This clonotype was detected only a few times. The gene calls are TRBV12-3 or TRBV12-4 and TRBJ1-1; D not certain. This CDR3 is 15 amino acids long. Trimming removed 2 bases at V and 1 base at J, with 11 bases between. CDR3 sequence: CASSLRAVKNTEAFF. The CDR3, as DNA: TGTGCCAGCAGTTTAAGGGCAGTTAAGAACACTGAAGCTTTCTTT.

This clonotype was counted at least ten times. The CDR3 protein is CSVIPTIGQPQHF. The CDR3 DNA reads TGCAGCGTTATCCCCACAATCGGTCAGCCCCAGCATTTT. The chain joins TRBV29-1 to TRBJ1-5, with D unclear. CDR3 length equals 13 residues. V dropped 5 bases and J dropped 6 bases, with 14 bases sitting between them. Germline CDR1 reads SQVTM; CDR2 reads ANQGSEA.

This clonotype was seen ten or more times. V is TRBV6-2 or TRBV6-3 and J is TRBJ2-7, with D tentatively TRBD2 (6 bases). CDR1 is MNHEY and CDR2 is SVGEGT in the germline V gene. The germline V and J ends were trimmed by 1 base and 3 bases, with 13 bases remaining between them. There are 15 residues in the CDR3. The chain's CDR3 is CASSYLGGTFYEQYF. The CDR3, as DNA: TGTGCCAGCAGTTACTTGGGAGGTACGTTCTACGAGCAGTACTTC.

This clonotype was detected ten times or more. The J gene is TRBJ1-1, the V gene TRBV6-5, with D perhaps TRBD1 (5 bases). The CDR3 length is 14 residues. The V and J ends lost 9 bases and 2 bases respectively, with 16 bases between them. CDR1 and CDR2 (germline): MNHEY, SVGAGI. This chain's CDR3 is CASSSGGGNTEAFF. CDR3 DNA: TGTGCCAGTTCCTCAGGCGGGGGAAACACTGAAGCTTTCTTT.

This clonotype was counted at least ten times. The V call is TRBV10-3, the J call TRBJ2-7, with TRBD2 matching over 7 bases. In germline, CDR1 is ENHRY, CDR2 SYGVKD. The V segment lost 6 bases and the J segment 1 base; nucleotides outside the gene matches: 12. The CDR3 has 16 amino acids. This CDR3 reads CAISIKGGDPSYEQYF. The DNA for the CDR3 is TGTGCCATCAGCATAAAGGGAGGGGACCCATCCTACGAGCAGTACTTC.